This entry is about one T cell receptor (beta chain). Its cognate antigen is unknown. The data are from a study of T cells in Graves' hyperthyroidism and ophthalmopathy. Based on clinical symptoms, serum thyroxine and TRAb, thyroid ultrasound and orbital computed tomography, diagnoses were reached. The blood specimen was taken at initial hyperthyroidism diagnosis, before any ophthalmopathy symptoms. Amplified TCR beta CDR3 regions came from RNA transcripts. A set of HTBI primers served as the primers for a first-round RT-PCR of the TCR CDR3. TCRdb reanalysed the multiplex PCR reads using MiXCR and keeps one entry per CDR3 protein. Among about 290,000 distinct CDR3 sequences listed, less than 15% were seen once. After removal of 8 bases from V and 0 bases from J, the junction contained 13 bases not matched to a gene. Germline V lookup: CDR1 MNHEY, CDR2 SMNVEV (reference sequence). This CDR3 region has 16 residues.

Study results and caveats: A model built on 13 V-J features separated ophthalmopathy from stable hyperthyroidism. Model predictions of ophthalmopathy came a median roughly 6.7 months before onset.

The chain couples TRBV27 to TRBJ2-7, with TRBD1 matching 7 bases. Sequenced sample: blood. The TCR comes from a woman in her 30s with Graves' hyperthyroidism that later progressed to Graves' ophthalmopathy. The CDR3 sequence is CASRGFTGQNSYEQYF. DNA of the CDR3: TGTGCCAGCCGAGGTTTTACGGGACAGAACTCCTACGAGCAGTACTTC.